The 30 T cell receptor beta chains presented below share a single source sample, sequenced in a study of human T cells and chemical hapten exposure. Time point given: pre-sensitization, week 0. Treatment indicated: therapeutic diphenylcyclopropenone sensitization with weekly scalp DPC. TCRdb reprocessed the RACE reads with MiXCR, giving one entry per CDR3 protein. Here the sample spans 120,000 or so distinct CDR3 sequences, roughly 14% being singletons. Sequenced here: whole blood, sampled in connection with sensitization to the hapten diphenylcyclopropenone (DPC). The receptors were sampled from a woman in her late teens or twenties with alopecia areata. Some clones in this sample may be carry-over from other donors' samples.

This clonotype was detected only a few times. The chain carries TRBV5-1 and TRBJ2-2, with 8 nucleotides matching TRBD1. Germline V CDR1 and CDR2: SGHRS, YFSETQ. The CDR3 is 16 amino acids. V lost 5 bases, J lost 4 bases, and 10 bases stayed unmatched. As DNA, the CDR3 is TGCGCCAGCAGTTCGGAGACAGGGGCCCTCACCGGGGAGCTGTTTTTT. This gives the protein CASSSETGALTGELFF.

This clonotype was counted a few times. The rearrangement uses TRBV5-1 and TRBJ2-1, with 8 positions matching TRBD2. J was trimmed by 2 bases and V by 0 bases; bases with no gene match: 4. The CDR3 loop spans 16 amino acids. Germline lookup yields CDR1 SGHRS and CDR2 YFSETQ. CDR3 sequence reads: CASSLGRGAPYNEQFF. The CDR3 DNA is TGCGCCAGCAGCTTGGGGCGGGGGGCACCCTACAATGAGCAGTTCTTC. Full variable domain (missing parts from reference TRBV5-1 and TRBJ2-1): KAGVTQTPRYLIKTRGQQVTLSCSPISGHRSVSWYQQTPGQGLQFLFEYFSETQRNKGNFPGRFSGRQFSNSRSEMNVSTLELGDSALYLCASSLGRGAPYNEQFFGPGTRLTVL.

This clonotype has more than one count but fewer than ten. The chain recombines TRBV7-9 with TRBJ2-4; tentatively, D is TRBD2 (7 bases). The ends were cut back, 1 base at V and 6 bases at J, with 10 bases in the middle. The CDR3 loop spans 14 amino acids. Germline CDR1 and CDR2: SEHNR and FQNEAQ (reference sequence). CDR3 in amino acids: CASSLVGGGNIQYF. CDR3 sequence (DNA): TGTGCCAGCAGCTTAGTGGGAGGGGGAAACATTCAGTACTTC. The entire variable domain, with the rest obtained from reference TRBV7-9 and TRBJ2-4, is as follows: DTGVSQNPRHKITKRGQNVTFRCDPISEHNRLYWYRQTLGQGPEFLTYFQNEAQLEKSRLLSDRFSAERPKGSFSTLEIQRTEQGDSAMYLCASSLVGGGNIQYFGAGTRLSVL.

V is TRBV5-1 and J is TRBJ1-2, with 7 bases fitting TRBD1. Germline loops: CDR1 SGHRS, CDR2 YFSETQ. The CDR3 runs 15 residues. After removal of 4 bases from V and 4 bases from J, the junction contained 10 bases not matched to a gene. This chain's CDR3 is CASSPEGTVIYGYTF. The CDR3 bases are TGCGCCAGCAGCCCCGAAGGGACAGTAATCTATGGCTACACCTTC. Looking up the rest from reference TRBV5-1 and TRBJ1-2 gives the full variable domain: KAGVTQTPRYLIKTRGQQVTLSCSPISGHRSVSWYQQTPGQGLQFLFEYFSETQRNKGNFPGRFSGRQFSNSRSEMNVSTLELGDSALYLCASSPEGTVIYGYTFGSGTRLTVV.

This clonotype came up a few times. The V call is TRBV7-6, the J call TRBJ2-7; a possible D gene is TRBD1 (5 bases). The CDR3 is 14 amino acids. The V end lost 0 bases, the J end lost 6 bases, and 12 bases lay between the germline ends. Germline V CDR1 and CDR2: SGHVS, FNYEAQ. CDR3 residues: CASSLADQRGEQYF. CDR3 coding DNA: TGTGCCAGCAGCTTAGCGGACCAAAGGGGCGAGCAGTACTTC.

The chain carries TRBV10-3 and TRBJ2-3, with 9 positions matching TRBD2. CDR3 length equals 15 residues. Germline CDR1 is ENHRY and CDR2 is SYGVKD. The V and J ends lost 6 bases and 1 base, in that order; junction bases with no gene match: 5. The CDR3 DNA sequence: TGTGCCATCAGCGGAGCGGGGGGTGGCACAGATACGCAGTATTTT. Translated, it gives CAISGAGGGTDTQYF.

The sample holds a few counts of this clonotype. The chain is built from TRBV30 and TRBJ2-6, with D possibly TRBD1 on 5 matching bases. The CDR3 consists of 14 residues. The ends were cut back, 3 bases at V and 2 bases at J, with 8 bases in the middle. CDR1 GTSNPN and CDR2 SVGIG come from the germline V gene (reference sequence). CDR3 amino acids: CAWSWGAGANVLTF. For the CDR3, the DNA is TGTGCCTGGAGCTGGGGCGCTGGGGCCAACGTCCTGACTTTC.

The rearrangement uses TRBV5-4 and TRBJ2-7, with 7 nucleotides matching TRBD1. V shed 3 bases and J 3 bases; nucleotides not matched to a gene: 9. Germline V CDR1 and CDR2: SGHNT, YYREEE (reference sequence). This CDR3 contains 15 residues. The CDR3 DNA sequence: TGTGCCAGCAGCTGGACCGCCGGGACAGTCTACGAGCAGTACTTC. It translates to CASSWTAGTVYEQYF.

This clonotype was counted many times. The V call is TRBV27, the J call TRBJ2-1; 12 positions agree with TRBD2. V was pared by 1 base and J by 9 bases, with 7 bases of the junction left unmatched. This CDR3 has 16 amino acids. Germline-derived CDR1 and CDR2 are MNHEY and SMNVEV (reference sequence). This chain's CDR3 is CASSLWASGGATEQFF. The CDR3 nucleotides read TGTGCCAGCAGTTTATGGGCTAGCGGGGGGGCCACTGAGCAGTTCTTC.

The chain links TRBV7-9 to TRBJ2-2, with D tentatively TRBD1 (5 bases). The CDR3 spans 16 residues. The V gene lost 3 bases and the J gene lost 2 bases, with 13 bases spanning the gap. The germline V gene has CDR1 SEHNR and CDR2 FQNEAQ (reference sequence). The CDR3: CASSFTSTVNTGELFF. The CDR3 DNA reads TGTGCCAGCAGCTTTACTTCGACAGTAAACACCGGGGAGCTGTTTTTT.

This clonotype showed up just a few times. The rearrangement joins TRBV20-1 to TRBJ1-1; D gene uncertain. The ends were cut back, 5 bases at V and 3 bases at J, with 13 bases in the middle. Germline V gives CDR1 DFQATT, CDR2 SNEGSKA (reference sequence). This CDR3 comprises 13 residues. The CDR3: CSAGKGMDTEAFF. The CDR3 DNA reads TGCAGTGCTGGGAAGGGAATGGACACTGAAGCTTTCTTT.

This clonotype has a handful of counts. The chain couples TRBV10-3 to TRBJ1-2; D is unresolved. Per germline, CDR1 ENHRY and CDR2 SYGVKD. The V and J ends lost 0 bases and 5 bases respectively, with 4 bases between them. This CDR3 is 12 amino acids long. The CDR3 DNA sequence: TGTGCCATCAGTGAGTCGAGTTATGGCTACACCTTC. Amino acid sequence: CAISESSYGYTF.

A few counts support this clonotype. The rearrangement uses TRBV9 and TRBJ2-1, with D maybe TRBD2 (7 bases). The length of the CDR3 is 16 residues. Between the trimmed V and J ends, which lost 0 bases and 5 bases, there was a span of 15 bases. The germline CDR1 and CDR2 sequences are SGDLS and YYNGEE. CDR3 residues: CASSVESVGGHNEQFF. The CDR3 DNA sequence: TGTGCCAGCAGCGTAGAATCGGTGGGGGGGCACAATGAGCAGTTCTTC.

This sequence joins TRBV30 and TRBJ2-1, with TRBD2 identical over 8 bases. The CDR3 totals 14 residues. Germline CDR1 reads GTSNPN; CDR2 reads SVGIG (reference sequence). V gave up 4 bases and J gave up 7 bases; unmatched junction bases: 9. In DNA, the CDR3 is TGTGCCTGGAAGGACGGGGGGGTTTGGAATGAGCAGTTCTTC. Translated, it gives CAWKDGGVWNEQFF.

This clonotype was counted between two and nine times. The chain joins TRBV29-1 to TRBJ2-3; D is unclear. Germline-derived CDR1 and CDR2 are SQVTM and ANQGSEA. The CDR3 has 14 amino acids. Trimming pared 7 bases from V and 2 bases from J, leaving 16 bases between. Here the CDR3 DNA reads TGCAGCGGGCTCGTGGGATTTGTCACAGATACGCAGTATTTT. It codes for CSGLVGFVTDTQYF.

V and J are TRBV29-1 and TRBJ1-1; no firm D call. The CDR3 covers 20 residues. Looked up from germline, CDR1 is SQVTM and CDR2 is ANQGSEA. The V end was cut by 4 bases, the J end by 1 base, with 31 bases between. The CDR3 DNA follows: TGCAGCGTTGGAGGGATGGAGACGAAGCTTTCGTCTAGATGGAACACTGAAGCTTTCTTT. Translating it yields CSVGGMETKLSSRWNTEAFF.

This clonotype was recorded many times. The chain has TRBV6-6 and TRBJ2-3; no clear D. This CDR3 contains 12 residues. The V gene's germline CDR1 is MNHNY and CDR2 SVGAGI (reference sequence). V was cut by 8 bases and J by 6 bases, with 12 bases left in between. The CDR3 is CASVGIADTQYF. CDR3 DNA sequence: TGTGCCAGCGTCGGAATTGCGGATACGCAGTATTTT.

This clonotype occurred many times. This sequence joins TRBV7-2 and TRBJ1-1; TRBD1 agrees at 7 bases. The length of the CDR3 is 14 residues. Unmatched junction bases numbered 7, after V lost 5 bases and J lost 4 bases. Germline V gives CDR1 SGHTA, CDR2 FQGNSA. The CDR3 region has the DNA TGTGCCAGCAGCGCGAAGGGGGCTAGCACTGAAGCTTTCTTT. Amino acid sequence: CASSAKGASTEAFF. Full variable domain (rest looked up from reference TRBV7-2 and TRBJ1-1): GAGVSQSPSNKVTEKGKDVELRCDPISGHTALYWYRQSLGQGLEFLIYFQGNSAPDKSGLPSDRFSAERTGGSVSTLTIQRTQQEDSAVYLCASSAKGASTEAFFGQGTRLTVV.

The V gene is TRBV18, the J gene TRBJ2-5, with unresolved D. CDR3 size: 12 residues. Trimming left V 8 bases short and J 1 base short, with 8 bases between. Per the germline V gene, CDR1 is KGHSH and CDR2 is LQKENI. The CDR3 region is CASKDTQETQYF. CDR3 coding DNA: TGTGCCAGCAAGGATACCCAAGAGACCCAGTACTTC.

The J gene is TRBJ2-5, the V gene TRBV6-1; maybe TRBD1 (6 bases). CDR1 is MNHNS and CDR2 is SASEGT in the germline V gene. Between the trimmed V and J ends, which lost 5 bases and 5 bases, there was a span of 15 bases. The CDR3 totals 14 residues. CDR3 bases: TGTGCCAGCAGTCTTGGCAGGGGCGGCGAGACCCAGTACTTC. It yields the protein CASSLGRGGETQYF.

The chain joins TRBV27 to TRBJ1-2; D is uncertain. Trimming pared 6 bases from V and 8 bases from J, leaving 16 bases between. Germline values: CDR1 MNHEY, CDR2 SMNVEV (reference sequence). CDR3 length equals 13 residues. The CDR3 DNA is TGTGCCAGCAGACCCTCTCTGGGTTACGGCTACACCTTC. Its protein is CASRPSLGYGYTF.

In its sample, this clonotype was seen a few times. This chain joins TRBV20-1 and TRBJ1-1, with D possibly matching TRBD1 (6 bases). Germline V gene lookup returns CDR1 DFQATT and CDR2 SNEGSKA (reference sequence). The CDR3 length is 14 residues. Deletions cut 2 bases from V and 4 bases from J, with 14 bases between. CDR3: CSARPQGRATEAFF. CDR3 sequence (DNA): TGCAGTGCTAGACCCCAGGGGCGTGCCACTGAAGCTTTCTTT.

This clonotype was counted once. This rearrangement joins TRBV12-3 or TRBV12-4 to TRBJ2-1; 10 bases are shared with TRBD2. This CDR3 spans 17 amino acids. The V and J ends lost 1 base and 7 bases, in that order; junction bases with no gene match: 10. CDR3 sequence (DNA): TGTGCCAGCAGTTTAGTATTCCTAGCGGGGGAGGAGAATGAGCAGTTCTTC. Translating gives CASSLVFLAGEENEQFF.

This chain connects TRBV18 to TRBJ1-1; D ambiguous. Trimming cost V 6 bases and J 11 bases, with 13 bases left between them. The CDR3 length is 11 residues. The germline gives CDR1 KGHSH, CDR2 LQKENI. The CDR3 bases are TGTGCCAGCTCGTCGCCCCAAGACGCTTTCTTT. This translates into CASSSPQDAFF.

The genes are TRBV12-3 or TRBV12-4 and TRBJ2-1; D unresolved. Trimming cost V 3 bases and J 1 base, with 7 bases left between them. CDR3 size: 14 residues. DNA for the CDR3: TGTGCCAGCAGTTTGTACCCGTCCTACAATGAGCAGTTCTTC. Translating it yields CASSLYPSYNEQFF.

This clonotype has just a few counts. The genes are TRBV12-3 or TRBV12-4 and TRBJ2-1; D is possibly TRBD2 (6 bases). CDR3 size: 15 residues. V dropped 6 bases and J dropped 3 bases, with 15 bases sitting between them. The CDR3 region is CASSQGGNYYNEQFF. CDR3 sequence (DNA): TGTGCCAGCAGCCAGGGAGGAAATTACTACAATGAGCAGTTCTTC.

This clonotype was counted between two and nine times. CDR3 sequence: CASSQQVNYGYTF. CDR3 nucleotide sequence: TGTGCCAGCAGCCAACAGGTCAACTATGGCTACACCTTC. The chain combines TRBV7-2 with TRBJ1-2, with D possibly TRBD1 on 5 matching bases. Germline-derived CDR1 and CDR2 are SGHTA and FQGNSA. This CDR3 comprises 13 residues. V lost 5 bases to trimming and J lost 2 bases, with 9 bases between them.

This clonotype was counted only a few times. The gene calls are TRBV20-1 and TRBJ1-5; D call uncertain. Trimming took off 2 bases at V and 3 bases at J, with 8 bases between the two ends. This CDR3 has 13 residues. CDR1 and CDR2 (germline): DFQATT, SNEGSKA (reference sequence). CDR3 amino acids: CSARKGPNQPQHF. CDR3 bases: TGCAGTGCTAGAAAAGGGCCCAATCAGCCCCAGCATTTT.

This clonotype occurred many times. The CDR3 loop reads CATTLGAGNTIYF. The CDR3 nucleotides read TGTGCCACCACCCTCGGAGCTGGAAACACCATATATTTT. The chain uses TRBV12-3 or TRBV12-4 and TRBJ1-3; no clear D. V was clipped by 10 bases and J by 2 bases, with 12 bases between them. The CDR3 is 13 amino acids.

This clonotype was counted a few times. The J gene is TRBJ2-7, the V gene TRBV20-1; TRBD2 matches 14 bases. The CDR3 consists of 18 residues. The V and J ends lost 1 base and 0 bases, in that order; junction bases with no gene match: 8. Looked up from germline, CDR1 is DFQATT and CDR2 is SNEGSKA (reference sequence). CDR3 amino acids: CSARARLAGGPASYEQYF. Here the CDR3 DNA reads TGCAGTGCTAGAGCGAGACTAGCGGGGGGGCCGGCCTCCTACGAGCAGTACTTC.